This T cell receptor beta chain originates from a study of blood T cell repertoires in COVID-19. On the study more broadly: T cells, B-cell-depleted T cells, or PBMCs provided the cDNA or gDNA that served as material.

V lost 6 bases to trimming and J lost 3 bases, with 15 bases between them. Germline assignment: CDR1 MDHEN and CDR2 SYDVKM. The CDR3 contains 14 residues. Original methodology: Amplification from reference gene primers served as the basis for estimated nucleated cell counts. Measured with immunoSEQ multiplex PCR; TCRdb has only the in-frame clones, and not every one. V and J calls plus clone size are reproduced from that table; the DNA served to infer D and trimming. The sample holds some 28,000 clones, approximately 76% seen once. This receptor was identified in a man between 65 and 80 years old with acute or convalescent COVID-19. The source material was peripheral blood. This chain joins TRBV28 and TRBJ2-7; a weak D match, TRBD1 (5 bases). CDR3 sequence: CASSIFKGNYEQYF. The CDR3 DNA follows: TGTGCCAGCAGCATATTTAAGGGGAACTACGAGCAGTACTTC.